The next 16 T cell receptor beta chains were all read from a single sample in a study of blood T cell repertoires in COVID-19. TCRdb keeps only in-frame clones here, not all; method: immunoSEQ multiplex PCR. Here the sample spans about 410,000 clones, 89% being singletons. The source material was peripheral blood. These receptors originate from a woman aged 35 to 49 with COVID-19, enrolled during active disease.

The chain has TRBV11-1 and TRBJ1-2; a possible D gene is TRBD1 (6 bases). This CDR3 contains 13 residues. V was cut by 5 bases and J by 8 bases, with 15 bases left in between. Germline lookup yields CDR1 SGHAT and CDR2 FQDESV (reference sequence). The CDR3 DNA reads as TGTGCCAGCAGCGATAAACCAGGGGTCGGCTACACCTTC. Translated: CASSDKPGVGYTF.

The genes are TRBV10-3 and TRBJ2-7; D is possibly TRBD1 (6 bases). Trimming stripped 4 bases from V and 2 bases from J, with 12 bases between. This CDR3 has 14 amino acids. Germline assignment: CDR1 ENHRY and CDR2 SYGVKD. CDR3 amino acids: CAISVINRAYEQYF. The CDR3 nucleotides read TGTGCCATCAGTGTTATTAACAGGGCCTACGAGCAGTACTTC.

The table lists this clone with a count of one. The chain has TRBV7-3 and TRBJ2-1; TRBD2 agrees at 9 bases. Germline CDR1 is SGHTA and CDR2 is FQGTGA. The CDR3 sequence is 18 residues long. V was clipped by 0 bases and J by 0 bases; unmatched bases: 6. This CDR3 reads CASSLTATSGSSYNEQFF. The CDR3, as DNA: TGTGCCAGCAGCTTAACGGCGACTAGCGGAAGCTCCTACAATGAGCAGTTCTTC.

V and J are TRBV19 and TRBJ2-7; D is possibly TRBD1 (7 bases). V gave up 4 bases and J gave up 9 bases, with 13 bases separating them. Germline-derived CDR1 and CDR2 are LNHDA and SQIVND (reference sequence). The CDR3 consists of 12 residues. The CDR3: CASSNRGGGQYF. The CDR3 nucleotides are TGTGCCAGTAGTAACAGGGGAGGCGGGCAGTACTTC.

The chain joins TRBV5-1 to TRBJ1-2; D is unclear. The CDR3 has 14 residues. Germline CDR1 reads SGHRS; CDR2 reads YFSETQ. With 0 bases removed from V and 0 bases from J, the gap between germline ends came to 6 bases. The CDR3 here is CASSLGPSNYGYTF. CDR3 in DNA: TGCGCCAGCAGCTTGGGGCCGTCTAACTATGGCTACACCTTC.

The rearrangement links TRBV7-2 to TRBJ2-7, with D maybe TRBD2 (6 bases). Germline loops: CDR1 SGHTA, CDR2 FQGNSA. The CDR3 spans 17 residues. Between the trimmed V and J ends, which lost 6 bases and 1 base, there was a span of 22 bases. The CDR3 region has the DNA TGTGCCAGCAGTGGGCGGGGCCAGGCGGAGAGGTCCTACGAGCAGTACTTC. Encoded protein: CASSGRGQAERSYEQYF.

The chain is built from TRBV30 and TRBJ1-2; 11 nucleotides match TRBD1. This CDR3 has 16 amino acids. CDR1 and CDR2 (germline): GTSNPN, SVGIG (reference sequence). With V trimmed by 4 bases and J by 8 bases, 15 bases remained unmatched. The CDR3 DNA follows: TGTGCCTGGACTCCCCTCGGGGACAGGGGGAGACAAGGCTACACCTTC. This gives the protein CAWTPLGDRGRQGYTF.

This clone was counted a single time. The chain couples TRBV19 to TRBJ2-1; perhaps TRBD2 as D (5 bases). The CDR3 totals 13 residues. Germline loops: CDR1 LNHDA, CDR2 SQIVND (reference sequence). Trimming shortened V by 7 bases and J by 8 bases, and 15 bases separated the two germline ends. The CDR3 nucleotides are TGTGCCAGTACTTCCCCCCCGCGGGATGAGCAGTTCTTC. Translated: CASTSPPRDEQFF.

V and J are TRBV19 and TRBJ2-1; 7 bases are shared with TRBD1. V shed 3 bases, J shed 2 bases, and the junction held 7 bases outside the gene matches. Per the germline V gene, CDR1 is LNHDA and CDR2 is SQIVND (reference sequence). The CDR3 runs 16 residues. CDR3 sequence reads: CASSISGTVTYNEQFF. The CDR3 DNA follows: TGTGCCAGTAGTATTAGTGGGACAGTCACCTACAATGAGCAGTTCTTC.

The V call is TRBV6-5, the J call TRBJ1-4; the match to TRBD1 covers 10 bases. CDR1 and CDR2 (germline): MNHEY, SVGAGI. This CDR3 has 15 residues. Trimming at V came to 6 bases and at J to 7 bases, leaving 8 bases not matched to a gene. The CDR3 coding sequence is TGTGCCAGCAGCCGTTCTCGGGACAGGGGTGAAAAACTGTTTTTT. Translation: CASSRSRDRGEKLFF.

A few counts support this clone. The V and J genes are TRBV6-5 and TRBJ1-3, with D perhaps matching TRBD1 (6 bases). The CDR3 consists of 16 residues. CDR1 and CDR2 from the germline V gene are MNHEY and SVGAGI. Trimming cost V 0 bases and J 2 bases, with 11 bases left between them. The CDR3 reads CASSYSGRGAGNTIYF. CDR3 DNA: TGTGCCAGCAGTTACTCCGGCAGGGGTGCTGGAAACACCATATATTTT.

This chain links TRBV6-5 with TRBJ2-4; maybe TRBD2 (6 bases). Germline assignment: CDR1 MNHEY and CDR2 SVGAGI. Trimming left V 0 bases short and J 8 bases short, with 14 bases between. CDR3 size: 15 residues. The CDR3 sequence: CASSYSSLGGDIQYF. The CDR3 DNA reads TGTGCCAGCAGTTACTCGAGTCTCGGCGGGGACATTCAGTACTTC.

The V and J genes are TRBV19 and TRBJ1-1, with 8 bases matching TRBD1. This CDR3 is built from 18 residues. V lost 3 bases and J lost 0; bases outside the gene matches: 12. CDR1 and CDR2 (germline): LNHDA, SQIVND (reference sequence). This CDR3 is CASSMLPPGQGMNTEAFF. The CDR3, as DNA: TGTGCCAGTAGTATGCTCCCACCCGGACAGGGAATGAACACTGAAGCTTTCTTT.

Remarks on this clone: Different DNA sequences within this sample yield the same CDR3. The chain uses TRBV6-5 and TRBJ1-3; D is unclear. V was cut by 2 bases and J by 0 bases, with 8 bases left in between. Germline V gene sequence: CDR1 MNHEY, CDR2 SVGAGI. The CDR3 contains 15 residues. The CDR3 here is CASSYGGSSGNTIYF. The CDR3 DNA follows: TGTGCCAGCAGTTACGGAGGGTCCTCTGGAAACACCATATATTTT.

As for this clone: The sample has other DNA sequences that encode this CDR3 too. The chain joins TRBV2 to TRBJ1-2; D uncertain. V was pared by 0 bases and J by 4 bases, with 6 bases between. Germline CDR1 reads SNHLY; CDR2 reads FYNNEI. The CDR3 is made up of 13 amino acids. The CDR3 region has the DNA TGTGCCAGCAGTGAAGCGCGGGGCTATGGCTACACCTTC. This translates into CASSEARGYGYTF. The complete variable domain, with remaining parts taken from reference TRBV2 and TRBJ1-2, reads EPEVTQTPSHQVTQMGQEVILRCVPISNHLYFYWYRQILGQKVEFLVSFYNNEISEKSEIFDDQFSVERPDGSNFTLKIRSTKLEDSAMYFCASSEARGYGYTFGSGTRLTVV.

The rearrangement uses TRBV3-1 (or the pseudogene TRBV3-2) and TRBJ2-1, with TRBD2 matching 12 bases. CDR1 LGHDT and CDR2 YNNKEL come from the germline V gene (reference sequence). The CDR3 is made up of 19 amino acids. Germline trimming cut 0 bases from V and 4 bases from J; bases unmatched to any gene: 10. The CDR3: CASSQEPSGRAFPYNEQFF. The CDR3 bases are TGTGCCAGCAGCCAAGAACCTAGCGGGAGGGCCTTCCCTTACAATGAGCAGTTCTTC.